The 13 T cell receptor beta chains below all came from one sample that was sequenced in a study of cytomegalovirus exposure and HLA in healthy donors. The table came from immunoSEQ multiplex PCR; TCRdb's copy has only in-frame clones and leaves some out. This sample has about 60,000 clones, with more than 90% found just once. The specimen sequenced was PBMCs. The receptors come from a man younger than 35 in good health and CMV-seronegative.

The chain has TRBV28 and TRBJ2-7; no definite D call. V lost 4 bases and J lost 4, with 8 bases in between. This CDR3 contains 12 residues. The germline V gene has CDR1 MDHEN and CDR2 SYDVKM. DNA of the CDR3: TGTGCCAGCAGTTCAATAGATTACGAGCAGTACTTC. Translating it yields CASSSIDYEQYF.

The chain couples TRBV27 to TRBJ2-2; D call uncertain. CDR3 size: 13 residues. Trimming removed 6 bases at V and 5 bases at J, with 10 bases between. Per the germline V gene, CDR1 is MNHEY and CDR2 is SMNVEV (reference sequence). This CDR3 is CASSSQVTGELFF. The DNA of the CDR3 is TGTGCCAGCAGCTCTCAGGTGACCGGGGAGCTGTTTTTT.

V gene TRBV18 combines with J gene TRBJ2-1; 12 nucleotides match TRBD2. V trimming: 2 bases; J trimming: 7 bases; junction bases outside the gene matches: 15. This CDR3 is 19 amino acids long. Germline CDR1 KGHSH, CDR2 LQKENI. The CDR3 region has the DNA TGTGCCAGCTCACCAAGGCTAGCGGGAGGGCCGTCCCGAGTAAATGAGCAGTTCTTC. It yields the protein CASSPRLAGGPSRVNEQFF.

The J gene is TRBJ1-5, the V gene TRBV10-2; D gene uncertain. Per germline, CDR1 WSHSY and CDR2 SAAADI. CDR3 length: 16 residues. Trimming pared 2 bases from V and 4 bases from J, leaving 15 bases between. The CDR3 is CASSEEYPLANQPQHF. The CDR3 nucleotides are TGCGCCAGCAGTGAGGAGTATCCTTTAGCAAATCAGCCCCAGCATTTT.

This sequence joins TRBV7-2 and TRBJ2-7, with 10 bases that match TRBD2. V shed 5 bases, J shed 4 bases, and the junction held 5 bases outside the gene matches. The length of the CDR3 is 14 residues. Germline assignment: CDR1 SGHTA and CDR2 FQGNSA. In DNA, the CDR3 is TGTGCCAGCAGCCTCACTAGCGGGACTTACGAGCAGTACTTC. It encodes CASSLTSGTYEQYF.

This clone was seen only once. V usage is TRBV10-1 and J usage is TRBJ2-1; 9 bases line up with TRBD2. This CDR3 is 15 amino acids long. Germline CDR1 is WNHNN and CDR2 is SYGVQD (reference sequence). V lost 4 bases and J lost 9; bases outside the gene matches: 10. Here the CDR3 reads CASSAGVAGVSEQFF. Here the CDR3 DNA reads TGCGCCAGCAGTGCGGGAGTAGCGGGAGTTTCTGAGCAGTTCTTC.

The V call is TRBV27, the J call TRBJ2-5, with a possible D match to TRBD2 (5 bases). Germline CDR1 MNHEY, CDR2 SMNVEV (reference sequence). Trimming left V 5 bases short and J 4 bases short, with 8 bases between. CDR3 size: 12 residues. CDR3 amino acids: CASSMAGETQYF. CDR3 bases: TGTGCCAGCAGTATGGCGGGAGAGACCCAGTACTTC.

This sequence joins TRBV5-1 and TRBJ2-5, with 11 nucleotides matching TRBD2. The CDR3 runs 13 residues. Per the germline V gene, CDR1 is SGHRS and CDR2 is YFSETQ. The CDR3 bases are TGCGGATCTAGCGGGAGGACCCAAGAGACCCAGTACTTC. This gives the protein CGSSGRTQETQYF.

The gene calls are TRBV6-5 and TRBJ2-7, with 12 nucleotides matching TRBD2. V lost 1 base to trimming and J lost 3 bases; unmatched junction nucleotides: 1. The germline CDR1 and CDR2 sequences are MNHEY and SVGAGI. CDR3 size: 15 residues. The CDR3 sequence is CASSYLTSGSYEQYF. Here the CDR3 DNA reads TGTGCCAGCAGTTACTTGACTAGCGGGAGCTACGAGCAGTACTTC.

The rearrangement joins TRBV9 to TRBJ2-1; 9 bases fit TRBD2. Germline V gene lookup returns CDR1 SGDLS and CDR2 YYNGEE. V was pared by 0 bases and J by 10 bases, with 11 bases of the junction left unmatched. The CDR3 runs to 16 residues. CDR3 bases: TGTGCCAGCAGCGTAGGTTATAGCGGGAGCCCCGGAGAGCAGTTCTTC. It yields the protein CASSVGYSGSPGEQFF. The full variable domain, rest sourced from reference TRBV9 and TRBJ2-1, is DSGVTQTPKHLITATGQRVTLRCSPRSGDLSVYWYQQSLDQGLQFLIQYYNGEERAKGNILERFSAQQFPDLHSELNLSSLELGDSALYFCASSVGYSGSPGEQFFGPGTRLTVL.

The chain combines TRBV14 with TRBJ1-1; 7 nucleotides line up with TRBD1. J lost 1 base, V lost 4 bases, and 6 bases had no gene match. CDR1 is SGHDN and CDR2 is FVKESK in the germline V gene. The CDR3 loop spans 15 amino acids. CDR3 DNA: TGTGCCAGCAGCCCGACAGGGAGGTGGAACACTGAAGCTTTCTTT. This gives the protein CASSPTGRWNTEAFF.

The chain recombines TRBV7-8 with TRBJ2-1; no firm D call. Germline CDR1 and CDR2: SGHVS and FQNEAQ. CDR3 length: 18 residues. The germline V and J ends were trimmed by 2 bases and 4 bases, with 21 bases remaining between them. CDR3 sequence reads: CASSLYGTRTSEYNEQFF. The CDR3 nucleotides are TGTGCCAGCAGCTTATACGGCACCCGAACCTCGGAGTACAATGAGCAGTTCTTC.

This chain links TRBV19 with TRBJ2-7; 9 positions match TRBD1. The germline gives CDR1 LNHDA, CDR2 SQIVND (reference sequence). Trimming took 5 bases from V and 0 from J; bases not matched to a gene: 8. The CDR3 covers 16 residues. Here the CDR3 reads CASSPLDRGLSYEQYF. Written as DNA, the CDR3 is TGTGCCAGTAGTCCCCTGGACAGGGGTCTCTCCTACGAGCAGTACTTC.